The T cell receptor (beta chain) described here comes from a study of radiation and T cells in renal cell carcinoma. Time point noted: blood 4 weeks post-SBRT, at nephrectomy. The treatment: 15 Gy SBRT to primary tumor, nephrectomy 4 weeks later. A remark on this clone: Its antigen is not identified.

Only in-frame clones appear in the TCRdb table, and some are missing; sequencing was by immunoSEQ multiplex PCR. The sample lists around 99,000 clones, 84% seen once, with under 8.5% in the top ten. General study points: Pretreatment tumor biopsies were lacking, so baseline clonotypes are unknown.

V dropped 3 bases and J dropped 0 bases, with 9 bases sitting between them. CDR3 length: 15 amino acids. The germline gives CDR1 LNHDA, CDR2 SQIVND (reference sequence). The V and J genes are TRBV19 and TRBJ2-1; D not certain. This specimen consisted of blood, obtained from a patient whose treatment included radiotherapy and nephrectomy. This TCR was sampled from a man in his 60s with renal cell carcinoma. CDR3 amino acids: CASSMPASSYNEQFF. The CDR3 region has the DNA TGTGCCAGTAGTATGCCCGCCAGCTCCTACAATGAGCAGTTCTTC. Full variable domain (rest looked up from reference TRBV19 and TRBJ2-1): DGGITQSPKYLFRKEGQNVTLSCEQNLNHDAMYWYRQDPGQGLRLIYYSQIVNDFQKGDIAEGYSVSREKKESFPLTVTSAQKNPTAFYLCASSMPASSYNEQFFGPGTRLTVL.